This T cell receptor (beta chain) was sequenced in a study of blood T cell repertoires in COVID-19. Overall study context: Donors in the United States, Italy and Spain gave samples during acute or convalescent COVID-19.

After removal of 4 bases from V and 5 bases from J, the junction contained 5 bases not matched to a gene. The CDR3 length is 16 residues. The germline V gene encodes CDR1 PRHDT and CDR2 FYEKMQ (reference sequence). Source study methods: Nucleated cell counts were estimated from reference gene primer amplification. Assay: immunoSEQ multiplex PCR; the TCRdb copy retains only in-frame clones and omits some. V, J and clone size were drawn from that table, and D and trimming were deduced from the DNA. The sample shows 80,000 to 95,000 clones, more than 70% of them seen only once. The clonotype comes from a human donor in a cohort sampled during active COVID-19. V is TRBV13 and J is TRBJ2-3, with TRBD2 matching 14 bases. Sequencing used peripheral blood. The CDR3 nucleotides read TGTGCCAGCAGCTCGGGACTAGCGGGGGCTGGAGATACGCAGTATTTT. Its protein is CASSSGLAGAGDTQYF.